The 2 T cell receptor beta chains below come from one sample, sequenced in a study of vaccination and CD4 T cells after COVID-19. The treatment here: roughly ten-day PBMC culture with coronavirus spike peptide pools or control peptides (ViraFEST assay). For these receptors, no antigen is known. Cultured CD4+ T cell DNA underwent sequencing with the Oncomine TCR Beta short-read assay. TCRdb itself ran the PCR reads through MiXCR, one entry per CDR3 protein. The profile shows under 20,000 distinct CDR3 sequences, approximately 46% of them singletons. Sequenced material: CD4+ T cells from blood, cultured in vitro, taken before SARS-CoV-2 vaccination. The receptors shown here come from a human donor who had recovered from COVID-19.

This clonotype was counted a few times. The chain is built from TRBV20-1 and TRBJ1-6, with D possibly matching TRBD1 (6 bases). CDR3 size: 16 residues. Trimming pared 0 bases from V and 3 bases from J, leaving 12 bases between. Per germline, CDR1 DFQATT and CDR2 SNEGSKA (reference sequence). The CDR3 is CSARDRGQFYNSPLHF. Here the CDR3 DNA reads TGCAGTGCTAGAGATAGGGGACAATTCTATAATTCACCCCTCCACTTT.

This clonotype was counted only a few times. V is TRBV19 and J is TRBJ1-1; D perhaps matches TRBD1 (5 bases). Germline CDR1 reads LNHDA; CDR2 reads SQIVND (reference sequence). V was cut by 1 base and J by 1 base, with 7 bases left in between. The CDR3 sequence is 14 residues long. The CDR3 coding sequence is TGTGCCAGTAGTATAGTCGGGGGGAACACTGAAGCTTTCTTT. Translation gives CASSIVGGNTEAFF.